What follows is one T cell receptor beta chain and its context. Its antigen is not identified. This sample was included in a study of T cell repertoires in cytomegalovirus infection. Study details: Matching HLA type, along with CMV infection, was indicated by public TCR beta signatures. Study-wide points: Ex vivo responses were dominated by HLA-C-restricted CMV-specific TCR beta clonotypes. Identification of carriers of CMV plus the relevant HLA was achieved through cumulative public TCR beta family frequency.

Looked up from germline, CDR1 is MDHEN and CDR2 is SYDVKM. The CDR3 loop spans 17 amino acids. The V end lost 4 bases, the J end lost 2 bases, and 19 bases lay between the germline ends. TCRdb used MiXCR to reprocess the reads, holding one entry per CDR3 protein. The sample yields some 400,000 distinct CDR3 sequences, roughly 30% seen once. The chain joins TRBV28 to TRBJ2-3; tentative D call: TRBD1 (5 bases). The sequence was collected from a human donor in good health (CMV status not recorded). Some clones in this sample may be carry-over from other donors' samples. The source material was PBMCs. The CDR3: CASSSDSNKGFTDTQYF. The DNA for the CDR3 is TGTGCCAGCAGTTCCGATTCGAATAAGGGGTTCACAGATACGCAGTATTTT.